One sample yielded the 2 T cell receptor beta chains listed below, sequenced in a study of T-cell reconstitution after alpha-beta-depleted transplantation in children. It was with unique molecular identifiers that the TCRbeta library was prepared. TCRdb re-derived calls from the PCR reads in MiXCR, one entry per CDR3 protein. Counted here are under 250,000 distinct CDR3 sequences, about 7% occurring once; the ten biggest clones make up 4.5% to 6.5%. Specimen: PBMCs, collected before TCRalphabeta/CD19-depleted stem cell transplant. The receptors originated from a boy younger than 10 with acute lymphoblastic leukemia, due to receive a stem cell transplant.

The sample holds many counts of this clonotype. The chain carries TRBV27 and TRBJ2-2; D is undetermined. This CDR3 spans 12 amino acids. V was trimmed by 3 bases and J by 6 bases, leaving 5 bases between them. Looked up from germline, CDR1 is MNHEY and CDR2 is SMNVEV (reference sequence). The CDR3 is CASSFYAGELFF. In DNA, the CDR3 is TGTGCCAGCAGTTTTTACGCCGGGGAGCTGTTTTTT.

This clonotype was counted at least ten times. V and J are TRBV2 and TRBJ2-2, with 8 bases fitting TRBD2. V lost 6 bases and J lost 0; bases outside the gene matches: 3. The CDR3 has 15 residues. The V gene's germline CDR1 is SNHLY and CDR2 FYNNEI. The CDR3 nucleotides read TGTGCCAGCAGCGCGGGACTAGCGAACACCGGGGAGCTGTTTTTT. This translates into CASSAGLANTGELFF.